Here is one TCR beta chain with its context. The antigen it recognizes is unknown. Per-base quality was not reported, and no clone a single base away is much larger than it. This sample is drawn from a study of T cells in Graves' hyperthyroidism and ophthalmopathy (dated by TCRdb to the late 2010s). Describing the broader study: Peripheral blood was sampled at the time of initial diagnosis, prior to any treatment. To identify TCR V-J signatures that set the groups apart, the researchers used a discovery cohort of 90 to 100 patients, made up of about 44 with Graves' ophthalmopathy and some 58 with stable Graves' hyperthyroidism. Prospective prediction of ophthalmopathy was tested in an independent validation cohort consisting of roughly 19 hyperthyroidism patients and 15 to 17 patients who later progressed to ophthalmopathy. The 95 to 100 discovery patients were randomly divided into training and test sets at a 7:3 ratio. The study also compared thyroid tissue and blood T-cell repertoires from over 5 Graves' hyperthyroidism patients. Once sampling was done, hyperthyroidism patients were given methimazole at a starting dose of 30 mg daily, whereas ophthalmopathy patients were given high-dose intravenous methylprednisolone. According to the paper, TCR Vbeta CDR3 sequencing was carried out on over 130 peripheral blood samples, which came from approximately 43 ophthalmopathy, around 75 hyperthyroidism and roughly 17 progressor patients. Overall study results and their limits: In validation, the model predicted progression to ophthalmopathy with approximately 70% sensitivity and less than 75% specificity, a median of 6.5 months before onset. A 13 V-J signature model separated ophthalmopathy from stable hyperthyroidism, with approximately 87% sensitivity and approximately 81% specificity in cross-validation and 80%/75% in testing. Most expanded thyroid clonotypes (frequency above 0.001) were also detected in blood, suggesting blood repertoires may reflect thyroid immune responses. Sample size was not statistically predetermined, and blinding of investigators to group allocation was not performed.

TCR beta CDR3 regions were amplified from RNA transcripts. The first round of RT-PCR for the TCR CDR3 was performed with the HTBI primer set and the Qiagen OneStep RT-PCR kit. A second multiplex PCR round built the libraries, followed by size selection and purification. Libraries were sequenced paired-end with 100 bp reads on an Illumina HiSeq2000. The source study handled its data this way. SOAPnuke was used to process the raw data, removing reads that contained adapters or uncalled bases, had a mean Phred below 15, or lacked an exact match to the constant primer or identifier. High-quality paired reads were merged with COPE v1.2.5, and unique nucleotide sequences were defined as clonotypes. MiTCR v1.1 was used to align the clonotypes against IMGT TRBV, TRBD and TRBJ reference segments. Analysis was restricted to V-J combinations with a frequency above 0.0001, which covered over 98% of repertoires. A TCS score was defined as the ratio of F50 (clonal expansion) to E x V (chaos), with BLOSUM62-based TCRdist applied between CDR3 peptides within each V-J. Welch's t-statistics and random forest reduced 500 to 550 V-J features to 10 to 15, which were used in a naive Bayes classifier (R e1071). The raw public reads went through TCRdb reprocessing: fastp at Q25, MiXCR clone calling, in-frame beta chains kept. Entries that share a CDR3 protein sequence are merged under the most common genes and DNA. The V and J calls were not made by the authors but by TCRdb's processing. Across this sample there are about 290,000 distinct CDR3 sequences, with around 13% seen only once. 7.9% of the sample belongs to the ten largest clones.

The germline V gene encodes CDR1 SGHAT and CDR2 FQNNGV. From the cysteine up to the phenylalanine, the CDR3 has a length of 15 residues. Only the CDR3 DNA is retained, 45 bases long and in frame from the first base. V is cut back by 5 bases and J by 2 bases, with 3 bases in the junction unmatched. Stable Graves' hyperthyroidism was defined as the absence of progression to ophthalmopathy over 18 months of follow-up. Hyperthyroidism patients were newly diagnosed, had a disease duration of under 2 months, and were aged 18 to 65 years. Patients with uncontrolled infections, other autoimmune diseases, pregnancy or lactation were excluded. Diagnoses were based on clinical symptoms, serum thyroxine and TRAb, thyroid ultrasound and orbital computed tomography. PBMCs were isolated from more than 9 ml of fresh peripheral blood by Ficoll-Paque density gradient centrifugation. Trizol reagent was used to extract total RNA, and RNA quality was then checked on an Agilent 2100 Bioanalyzer.

The sequencing sample was made of blood. Recombination connected TRBV11-2 to TRBJ2-1; TRBD1 fits 10 bases in the junction. This TCR came from a woman aged 40 to 55 with Graves' hyperthyroidism. CDR3 loop: CASSPGQGAYNEQFF. The sequenced DNA is TGTGCCAGCAGCCCAGGACAGGGGGCCTACAATGAGCAGTTCTTC. The full variable domain, completed from the reference TRBV11-2 and TRBJ2-1 proteins outside the CDR3, reads EAGVAQSPRYKIIEKRQSVAFWCNPISGHATLYWYQQILGQGPKLLIQFQNNGVVDDSQLPKDRFSAERLKGVDSTLKIQPAKLEDSAVYLCASSPGQGAYNEQFFGPGTRLTVL.